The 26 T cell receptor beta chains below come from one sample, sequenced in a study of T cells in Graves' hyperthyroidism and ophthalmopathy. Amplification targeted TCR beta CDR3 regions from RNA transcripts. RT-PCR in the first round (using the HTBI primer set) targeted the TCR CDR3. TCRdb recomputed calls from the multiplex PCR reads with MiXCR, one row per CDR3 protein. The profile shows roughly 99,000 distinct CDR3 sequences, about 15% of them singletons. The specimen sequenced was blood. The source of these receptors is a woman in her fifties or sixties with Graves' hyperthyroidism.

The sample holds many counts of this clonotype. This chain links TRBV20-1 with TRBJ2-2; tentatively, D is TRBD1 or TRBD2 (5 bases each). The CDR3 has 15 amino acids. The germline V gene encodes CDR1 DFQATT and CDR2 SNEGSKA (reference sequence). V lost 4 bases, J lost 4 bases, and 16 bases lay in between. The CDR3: CSAKGSGKSTGELFF. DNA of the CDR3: TGCAGTGCTAAGGGGAGCGGAAAGAGCACCGGGGAGCTGTTTTTT.

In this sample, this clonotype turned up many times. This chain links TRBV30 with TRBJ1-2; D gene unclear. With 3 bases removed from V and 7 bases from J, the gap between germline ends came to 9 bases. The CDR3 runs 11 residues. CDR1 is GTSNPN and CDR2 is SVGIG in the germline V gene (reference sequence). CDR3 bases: TGTGCCTGGAGCCTCGGCGGTGGCTACACCTTC. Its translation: CAWSLGGGYTF.

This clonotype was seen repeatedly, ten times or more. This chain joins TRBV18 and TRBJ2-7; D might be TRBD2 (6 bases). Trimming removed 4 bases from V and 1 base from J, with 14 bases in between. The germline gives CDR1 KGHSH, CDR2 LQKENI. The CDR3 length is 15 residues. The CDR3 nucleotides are TGTGCCAGCTCACGGGATGTTAGCGGTTCCTACGAGCAGTACGTC. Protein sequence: CASSRDVSGSYEQYV.

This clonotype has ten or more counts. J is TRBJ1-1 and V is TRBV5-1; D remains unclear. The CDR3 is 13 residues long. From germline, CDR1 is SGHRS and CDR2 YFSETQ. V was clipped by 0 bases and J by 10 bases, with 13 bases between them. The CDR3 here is CASSLGSGQGAFF. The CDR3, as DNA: TGCGCCAGCAGCTTGGGTTCTGGGCAAGGAGCTTTCTTT.

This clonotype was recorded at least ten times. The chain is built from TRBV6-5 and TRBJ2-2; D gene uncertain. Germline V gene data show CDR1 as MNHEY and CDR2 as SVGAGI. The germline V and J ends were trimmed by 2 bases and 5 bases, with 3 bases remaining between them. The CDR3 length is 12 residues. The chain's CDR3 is CASSYPTGELFF. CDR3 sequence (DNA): TGTGCCAGCAGTTACCCGACCGGGGAGCTGTTTTTT.

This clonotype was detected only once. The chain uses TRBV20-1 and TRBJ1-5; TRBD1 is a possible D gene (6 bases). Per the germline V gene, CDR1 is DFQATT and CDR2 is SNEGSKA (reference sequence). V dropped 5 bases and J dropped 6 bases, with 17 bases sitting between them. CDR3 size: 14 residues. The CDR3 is CSAGGGRGGQPQHF. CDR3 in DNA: TGCAGTGCTGGGGGGGGCAGGGGAGGTCAGCCCCAGCATTTT.

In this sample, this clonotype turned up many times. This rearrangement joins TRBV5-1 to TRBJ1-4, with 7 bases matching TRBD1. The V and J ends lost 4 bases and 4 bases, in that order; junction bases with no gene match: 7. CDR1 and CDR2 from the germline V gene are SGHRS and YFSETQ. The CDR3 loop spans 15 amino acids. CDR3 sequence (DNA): TGCGCCAGCAGCGGCACCGGGACAGATAATGAAAAACTGTTTTTT. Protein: CASSGTGTDNEKLFF.

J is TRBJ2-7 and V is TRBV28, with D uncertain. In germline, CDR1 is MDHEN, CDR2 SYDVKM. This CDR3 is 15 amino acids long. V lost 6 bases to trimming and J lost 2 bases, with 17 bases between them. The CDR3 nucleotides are TGTGCCAGCAGCCTGACGGGCCCCCAGGCCTACGAGCAGTACTTC. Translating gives CASSLTGPQAYEQYF.

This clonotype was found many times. CDR3 in DNA: TGTGCCAGCAGTTACCCGAGGGGGAGGGAAGATACGCAGTATTTT. Translating it yields CASSYPRGREDTQYF. This rearrangement joins TRBV28 to TRBJ2-3; possibly TRBD2 for D (7 bases). Looked up from germline, CDR1 is MDHEN and CDR2 is SYDVKM. The CDR3 is 15 residues long. Deletions cut 4 bases from V and 5 bases from J, with 16 bases between.

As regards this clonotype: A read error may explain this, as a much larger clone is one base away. The CDR3 is CSAGRQGHTETFF. The CDR3 DNA reads TGCAGTGCTGGAAGACAGGGGCACACTGAAACTTTCTTT. The V and J genes are TRBV20-1 and TRBJ1-1; 8 nucleotides match TRBD1. This CDR3 comprises 13 residues. The germline V gene has CDR1 DFQATT and CDR2 SNEGSKA (reference sequence).

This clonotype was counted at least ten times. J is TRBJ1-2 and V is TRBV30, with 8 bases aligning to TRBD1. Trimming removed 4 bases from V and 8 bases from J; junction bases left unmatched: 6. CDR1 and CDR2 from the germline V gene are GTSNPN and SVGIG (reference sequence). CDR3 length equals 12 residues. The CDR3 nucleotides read TGTGCCTGGACTCCCAGGGGGCTCGGCTACACCTTC. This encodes CAWTPRGLGYTF.

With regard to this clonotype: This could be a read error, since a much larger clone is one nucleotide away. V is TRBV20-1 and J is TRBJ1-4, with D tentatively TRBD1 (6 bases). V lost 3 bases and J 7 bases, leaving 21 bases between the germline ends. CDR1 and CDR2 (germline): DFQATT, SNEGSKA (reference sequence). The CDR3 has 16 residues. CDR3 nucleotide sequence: TGCAGTGCTAGCCCTAACGCGGGGGGCGTTTGTGAAAAACTGTTTTTT. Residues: CSASPNAGGVCEKLFF.

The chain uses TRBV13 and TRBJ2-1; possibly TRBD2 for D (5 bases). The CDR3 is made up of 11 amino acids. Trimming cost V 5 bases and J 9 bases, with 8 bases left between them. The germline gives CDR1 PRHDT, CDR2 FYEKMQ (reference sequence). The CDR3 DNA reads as TGTGCCAGCAGCGATCGGGGTGAGCAGTTCTTC. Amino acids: CASSDRGEQFF.

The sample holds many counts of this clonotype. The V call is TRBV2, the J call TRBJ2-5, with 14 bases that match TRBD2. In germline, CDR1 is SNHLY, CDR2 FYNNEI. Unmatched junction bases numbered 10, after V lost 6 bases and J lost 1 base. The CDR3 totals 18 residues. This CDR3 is CASRAGTSGSVAQETQYF. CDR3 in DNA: TGTGCCAGCAGGGCAGGGACTAGCGGGAGCGTCGCCCAAGAGACCCAGTACTTC.

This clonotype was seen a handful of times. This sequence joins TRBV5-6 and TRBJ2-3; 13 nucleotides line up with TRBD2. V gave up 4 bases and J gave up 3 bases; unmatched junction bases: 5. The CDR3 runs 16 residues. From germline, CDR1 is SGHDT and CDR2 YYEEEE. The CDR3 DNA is TGTGCCAGCAGCCGGCGGACTAGCGGGAGAACAGATACGCAGTATTTT. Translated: CASSRRTSGRTDTQYF.

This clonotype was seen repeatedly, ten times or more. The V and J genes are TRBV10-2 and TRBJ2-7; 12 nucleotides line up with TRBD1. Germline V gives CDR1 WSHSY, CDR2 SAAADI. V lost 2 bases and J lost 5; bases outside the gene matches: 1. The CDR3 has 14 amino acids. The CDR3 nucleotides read TGCGCCAGCAGTGAGGGGACAGGGGGCAACGAGCAGTACTTC. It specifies CASSEGTGGNEQYF.

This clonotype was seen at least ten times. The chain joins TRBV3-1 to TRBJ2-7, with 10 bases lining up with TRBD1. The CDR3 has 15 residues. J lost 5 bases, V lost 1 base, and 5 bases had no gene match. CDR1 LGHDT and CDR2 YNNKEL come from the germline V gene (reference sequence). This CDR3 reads CASSQGQGAWNEQYV. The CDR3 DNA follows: TGTGCCAGCAGCCAAGGACAGGGGGCTTGGAACGAGCAGTACGTC.

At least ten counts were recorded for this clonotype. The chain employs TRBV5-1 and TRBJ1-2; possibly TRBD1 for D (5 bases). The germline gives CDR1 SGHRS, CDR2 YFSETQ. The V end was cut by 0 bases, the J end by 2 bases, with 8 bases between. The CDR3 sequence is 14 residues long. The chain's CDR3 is CASSLAPGNYGYTF. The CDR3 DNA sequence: TGCGCCAGCAGCTTGGCCCCAGGGAACTATGGCTACACCTTC.

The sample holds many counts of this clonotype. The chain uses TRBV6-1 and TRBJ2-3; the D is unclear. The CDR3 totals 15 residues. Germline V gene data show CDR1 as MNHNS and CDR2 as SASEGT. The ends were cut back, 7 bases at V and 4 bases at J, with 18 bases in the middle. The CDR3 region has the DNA TGTGCCAGCACCCTTCCCGACCGCCCATCAGATACGCAGTATTTT. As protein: CASTLPDRPSDTQYF.

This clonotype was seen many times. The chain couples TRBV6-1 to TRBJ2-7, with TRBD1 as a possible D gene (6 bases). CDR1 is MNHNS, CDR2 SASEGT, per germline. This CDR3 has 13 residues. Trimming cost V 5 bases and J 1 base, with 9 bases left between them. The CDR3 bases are TGTGCCAGCAGTTTCACAGGGTCCTACGAGCAGTACGTC. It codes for CASSFTGSYEQYV.

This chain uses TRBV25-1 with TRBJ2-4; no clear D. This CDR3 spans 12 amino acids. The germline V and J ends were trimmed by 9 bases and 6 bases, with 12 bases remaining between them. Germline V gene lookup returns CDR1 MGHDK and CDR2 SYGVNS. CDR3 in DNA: TGTGCCAGTCTAGGAATCGGAAACATTCAGTACTTC. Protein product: CASLGIGNIQYF.

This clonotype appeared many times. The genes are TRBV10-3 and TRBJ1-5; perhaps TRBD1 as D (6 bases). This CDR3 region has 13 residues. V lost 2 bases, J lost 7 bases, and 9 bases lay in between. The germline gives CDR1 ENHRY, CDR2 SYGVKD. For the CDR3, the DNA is TGTGCCATCAGTGAGGAGGGGGACCAGCCCCAGCATTTT. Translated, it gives CAISEEGDQPQHF.

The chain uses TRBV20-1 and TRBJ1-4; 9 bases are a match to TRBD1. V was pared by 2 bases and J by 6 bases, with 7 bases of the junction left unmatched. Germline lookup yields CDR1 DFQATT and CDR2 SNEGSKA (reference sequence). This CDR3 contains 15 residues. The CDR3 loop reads CSARNTGGADEKLFF. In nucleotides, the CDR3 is TGCAGTGCTAGAAATACAGGGGGCGCGGATGAAAAACTGTTTTTT.

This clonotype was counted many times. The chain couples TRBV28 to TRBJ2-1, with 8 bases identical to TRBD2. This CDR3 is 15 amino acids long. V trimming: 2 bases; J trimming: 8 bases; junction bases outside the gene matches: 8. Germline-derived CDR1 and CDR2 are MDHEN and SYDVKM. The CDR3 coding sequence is TGTGCCAGCAGTTTACATACCCGGGGGGGAGATGAGCAGTTCTTC. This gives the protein CASSLHTRGGDEQFF.

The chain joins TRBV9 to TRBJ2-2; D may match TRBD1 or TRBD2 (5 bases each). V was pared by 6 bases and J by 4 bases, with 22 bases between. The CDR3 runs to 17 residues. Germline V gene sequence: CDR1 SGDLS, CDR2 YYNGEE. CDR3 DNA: TGTGCCAGCACCCGCCTCGCAGGGACCGCGGGCACCGGGGAGCTGTTTTTT. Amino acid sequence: CASTRLAGTAGTGELFF.

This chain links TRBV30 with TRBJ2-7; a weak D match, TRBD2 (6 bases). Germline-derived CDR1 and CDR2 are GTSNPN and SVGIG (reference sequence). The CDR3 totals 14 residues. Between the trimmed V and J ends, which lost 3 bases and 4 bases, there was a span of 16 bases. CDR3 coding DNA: TGTGCCTGGAGGGAGGCGGGGAAGATATACGAGCAGTACTTC. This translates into CAWREAGKIYEQYF.